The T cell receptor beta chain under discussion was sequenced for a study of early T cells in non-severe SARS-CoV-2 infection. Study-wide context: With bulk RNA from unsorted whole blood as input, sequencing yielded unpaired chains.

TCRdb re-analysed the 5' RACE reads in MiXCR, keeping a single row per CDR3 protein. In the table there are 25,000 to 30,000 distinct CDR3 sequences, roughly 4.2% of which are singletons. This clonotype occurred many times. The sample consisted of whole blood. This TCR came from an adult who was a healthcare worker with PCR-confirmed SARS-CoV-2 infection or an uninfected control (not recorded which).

The CDR3 DNA sequence: TGTGCCAGCAGTTTCCAGGGCGTCAAAAACATTCAGTACTTC. Translating it yields CASSFQGVKNIQYF. This chain links TRBV12-3 or TRBV12-4 with TRBJ2-4; D is perhaps TRBD1 (5 bases). The CDR3 is 14 residues long. With 3 bases removed from V and 3 bases from J, the gap between germline ends came to 9 bases.